This is a list of T cell receptor beta chains from one sample in a study of cytomegalovirus exposure and HLA in healthy donors. Sequencing was performed with immunoSEQ multiplex PCR; in TCRdb, only in-frame clones are kept and a portion is missing. The sample records about 160,000 clones, 65% to 80% being singletons. Sequenced: PBMCs. The receptors were gathered from a female donor in good health and CMV-seronegative. CDR3s include the opening cysteine and the closing phenylalanine or tryptophan. A D gene is named only where the DNA matches it firmly. Clone size is shown for a subset of rows, as once, few, many or a class of expanded clone.

v_gene	d_gene	abundance	j_gene	CDR3aa	CDR3nt
TRBV7-9	TRBD2	.	TRBJ2-5	CASSLGTSGGYQETQYF	TGTGCCAGCAGCTTAGGAACTAGCGGGGGGTACCAAGAGACCCAGTACTTC
TRBV11-2	TRBD1	once	TRBJ2-5	CASSLGTGGAETQYF	TGTGCCAGCAGCTTAGGGACAGGGGGAGCGGAGACCCAGTACTTC
TRBV6-5	.	.	TRBJ1-4	CASGGFNEKLFF	TGTGCCTCCGGGGGGTTTAATGAAAAACTGTTTTTT
TRBV7-9	.	.	TRBJ2-7	CASSAPLGGYEQYF	TGTGCCAGCAGCGCTCCGCTAGGTGGCTACGAGCAGTACTTC
TRBV7-3	.	once	TRBJ2-1	CASSSYPRGDNEQFF	TGTGCCAGCAGCTCGTACCCCCGGGGAGACAATGAGCAGTTCTTC
TRBV7-9	.	few	TRBJ1-5	CASSHGGRNQPQHF	TGTGCCAGCAGCCACGGGGGGCGAAATCAGCCCCAGCATTTT
TRBV6-6	.	few	TRBJ2-2	CASSYSAASPGELFF	TGTGCCAGCAGTTACTCGGCAGCGAGTCCCGGGGAGCTGTTTTTT
TRBV19	TRBD2	once	TRBJ2-7	CASSAGLAAEQYF	TGTGCCAGTAGTGCGGGACTAGCGGCGGAGCAGTACTTC
TRBV2	.	.	TRBJ1-6	CASRAGLQGYNSPLHF	TGTGCCAGCAGGGCCGGGCTACAGGGTTATAATTCACCCCTCCACTTT
TRBV2	.	.	TRBJ1-5	CASRDSYNQPQHF	TGTGCCAGCAGAGACAGTTACAATCAGCCCCAGCATTTT
TRBV4-1	.	.	TRBJ2-3	CASSQGTRTTDTQYF	TGCGCCAGCAGCCAAGGGACTCGGACCACAGATACGCAGTATTTT
TRBV5-6	.	.	TRBJ1-1	CASSLGHLNTEAFF	TGTGCCAGCAGCTTGGGACATTTGAACACTGAAGCTTTCTTT
TRBV7-3	.	few	TRBJ2-2	CASRWGHGELFF	TGTGCCAGCAGGTGGGGACACGGGGAGCTGTTTTTT
TRBV11-2	TRBD2	once	TRBJ2-6	CASSRTSGGSGANVLTF	TGTGCCAGCAGCAGGACTAGCGGGGGCTCTGGGGCCAACGTCCTGACTTTC
TRBV27	.	.	TRBJ2-1	CASINTGTKLWEQFF	TGTGCCAGCATCAATACCGGGACAAAGCTGTGGGAGCAGTTCTTC
TRBV1	.	.	TRBJ1-2	CTSSQCTGDYGYTF	TGCACCAGCAGCCAATGTACAGGAGACTATGGCTACACCTTC
TRBV7-7	.	once	TRBJ1-4	CASTPFVLSGGPGNEKLFF	TGTGCCAGCACCCCCTTTGTATTGAGTGGAGGCCCGGGTAATGAAAAACTGTTTTTT
TRBV11-2	.	.	TRBJ2-3	CASSGGFSTDTQYF	TGTGCCAGCAGCGGGGGCTTTAGCACAGATACGCAGTATTTT
TRBV18	TRBD1	.	TRBJ1-2	CASSPPTGTGSGYTF	TGTGCCAGCTCACCACCTACCGGGACAGGGTCTGGCTACACCTTC
TRBV27	.	.	TRBJ1-2	CASSFQRTPSGYGYTF	TGTGCCAGCAGTTTCCAACGGACTCCCTCGGGCTATGGCTACACCTTC
TRBV2	.	.	TRBJ1-5	CASSLGAFYSNQPQHF	TGTGCCAGCAGCCTAGGGGCCTTCTATAGCAATCAGCCCCAGCATTTT
TRBV12-5	TRBD1	.	TRBJ1-3	CASGLALGQGENTIYF	TGTGCTAGTGGTTTGGCCCTGGGCCAGGGGGAAAACACCATATATTTT